The 20 T cell receptor beta chains below were found in one sample sequenced in a study of vaccination and CD4 T cells after COVID-19 (dated by TCRdb to the early 2020s). Sample treatment or condition, as interpreted from the label and publication: roughly ten-day PBMC culture with coronavirus spike peptide pools or control peptides (ViraFEST assay). The method was PCR. TCRdb names Illumina iSeq 100 as the instrument used. At the Johns Hopkins FTIC core, DNA from the cultured CD4+ T cells underwent TCR sequencing with the Oncomine TCR Beta short-read assay. TCRdb reprocessed the public reads (quality trimming at Q25 with fastp, clone calling with MiXCR) and kept in-frame beta chains. Entries are consolidated by CDR3 protein sequence, retaining the most common genes and DNA. The sample table lists under 25,000 distinct CDR3 sequences, approximately 40% of them with a count of one. About 10% of the sample is taken by the ten largest.

No antigen has been assigned to these receptors. The sequencing used CD4+ T cells from blood, cultured in vitro, collected after SARS-CoV-2 vaccination. These receptors all stem from a human donor who had recovered from COVID-19.

The chain recombines TRBV30 with TRBJ1-3; the D is unclear. The CDR3 runs 12 residues. Trimming removed 2 bases from V and 8 bases from J, with 10 bases in between. Germline CDR1 is GTSNPN and CDR2 is SVGIG (reference sequence). CDR3 in amino acids: CAWSHQPDTIYF. Here the CDR3 DNA reads TGTGCCTGGAGTCATCAGCCGGACACCATATATTTT.

V usage is TRBV20-1 and J usage is TRBJ1-5, with 8 bases aligning to TRBD1. Per the germline V gene, CDR1 is DFQATT and CDR2 is SNEGSKA (reference sequence). V lost 2 bases and J lost 0; bases outside the gene matches: 3. This CDR3 has 15 amino acids. CDR3 nucleotide sequence: TGCAGTGCTAGAACAGGGGGGAATAGCAATCAGCCCCAGCATTTT. It translates to CSARTGGNSNQPQHF.

The gene calls are TRBV7-3 and TRBJ2-5, with TRBD2 matching 8 bases. The CDR3 contains 15 residues. V shed 5 bases and J 5 bases; nucleotides not matched to a gene: 10. Germline V gene data show CDR1 as SGHTA and CDR2 as FQGTGA. DNA of the CDR3: TGTGCCAGCAGCCCGGGGAGGACTAGCCCCGAGACCCAGTACTTC. It specifies CASSPGRTSPETQYF. Using reference TRBV7-3 and TRBJ2-5 for the parts outside the CDR3, the full variable domain is GAGVSQTPSNKVTEKGKYVELRCDPISGHTALYWYRQSLGQGPEFLIYFQGTGAADDSGLPNDRFFAVRPEGSVSTLKIQRTERGDSAVYLCASSPGRTSPETQYFGPGTRLLVL.

This sequence joins TRBV7-2 and TRBJ1-6, with D perhaps TRBD1 (5 bases). The CDR3 totals 14 residues. Trimming stripped 4 bases from V and 9 bases from J, with 13 bases between. CDR1 is SGHTA and CDR2 is FQGNSA in the germline V gene. CDR3: CASSYGSGGSPLHF. CDR3 DNA sequence: TGTGCCAGCAGCTACGGGAGCGGGGGTTCACCCCTCCACTTT.

This clonotype turned up a few times. This chain links TRBV7-9 with TRBJ1-2; D not certain. CDR3 length: 14 amino acids. V gave up 5 bases and J gave up 3 bases, with 13 bases separating them. Germline lookup yields CDR1 SEHNR and CDR2 FQNEAQ (reference sequence). In DNA form, the CDR3 reads TGTGCCAGCAGCCCTATGAGGACGGACTATGGCTACACCTTC. This encodes CASSPMRTDYGYTF.

V gene TRBV19 combines with J gene TRBJ2-3, with 11 bases fitting TRBD2. Trimming removed 9 bases from V and 6 bases from J; junction bases left unmatched: 2. Germline CDR1 LNHDA, CDR2 SQIVND (reference sequence). CDR3 size: 12 residues. CDR3 nucleotides: TGTGCCAGCGGGACTAGCGGTGATACGCAGTATTTT. Encoded protein: CASGTSGDTQYF.

CDR3 sequence reads: CASSLGSGRFAQFF. CDR3 sequence (DNA): TGTGCCAGCAGTTTGGGTAGCGGTCGTTTTGCGCAGTTCTTC. The chain uses TRBV27 and TRBJ2-1, with D possibly TRBD2 on 6 matching bases. The CDR3 loop spans 14 amino acids. Germline V lookup: CDR1 MNHEY, CDR2 SMNVEV (reference sequence). Trimming removed 3 bases at V and 12 bases at J, with 18 bases between.

This clonotype was observed a handful of times. The chain combines TRBV5-6 with TRBJ1-2; TRBD1 aligns across 8 bases. V lost 6 bases and J lost 7; bases outside the gene matches: 8. Germline V gene sequence: CDR1 SGHDT, CDR2 YYEEEE. The CDR3 is made up of 13 amino acids. This CDR3 is CASTQDRALGYTF. The CDR3 nucleotides are TGTGCCAGCACCCAGGACAGGGCTCTTGGCTACACCTTC. Looking up the rest from reference TRBV5-6 and TRBJ1-2 gives the full variable domain: DAGVTQSPTHLIKTRGQQVTLRCSPKSGHDTVSWYQQALGQGPQFIFQYYEEEERQRGNFPDRFSGHQFPNYSSELNVNALLLGDSALYLCASTQDRALGYTFGSGTRLTVV.

This chain uses TRBV6-5 with TRBJ2-7, with 7 bases lining up with TRBD1. Germline loops: CDR1 MNHEY, CDR2 SVGAGI. The CDR3 loop spans 15 amino acids. Trimming cost V 0 bases and J 3 bases; bases outside gene matches: 5. CDR3 coding DNA: TGTGCCAGCAGTTACTCGGCTTACAGGGGCTACGAGCAGTACTTC. Protein: CASSYSAYRGYEQYF.

The V gene is TRBV20-1, the J gene TRBJ2-7; a weak D match, TRBD1 (5 bases). Germline loops: CDR1 DFQATT, CDR2 SNEGSKA (reference sequence). The CDR3 is 14 residues long. V was pared by 1 base and J by 2 bases, with 12 bases between. In DNA, the CDR3 is TGCAGTGCTAGAGCGCCAGGGATGCCCTACGAGCAGTACTTC. Translating it yields CSARAPGMPYEQYF.

The rearrangement joins TRBV5-1 to TRBJ1-6; perhaps TRBD1 as D (6 bases). The CDR3 runs 15 residues. Germline V gives CDR1 SGHRS, CDR2 YFSETQ. V lost 7 bases, J lost 5 bases, and 16 bases lay in between. The DNA of the CDR3 is TGCGCCAGCTCGATTGAAGGACAGAATAATTCACCCCTCCACTTT. Its protein product is CASSIEGQNNSPLHF.

CDR3 coding DNA: TGTGCCAGCAGTTACAGGACGAACACTGAAGCTTTCTTT. It is translated as CASSYRTNTEAFF. The rearrangement joins TRBV6-5 to TRBJ1-1; D is undetermined. Germline assignment: CDR1 MNHEY and CDR2 SVGAGI. The length of the CDR3 is 13 residues. Trimming removed 2 bases from V and 1 base from J, with 5 bases in between.

V and J are TRBV21-1 and TRBJ2-7; no check of the table's D call, TRBD1, against the DNA was made. TRBV21-1 is reported as a pseudogene. The CDR3 has 13 residues. In DNA, the CDR3 is TGTGCCAGCACCCTGGACAGAGTCTACGAGCAGTACTTC. Protein sequence: CASTLDRVYEQYF.

The chain couples TRBV7-9 to TRBJ2-5; D is perhaps TRBD1 or TRBD2 (5 bases each). This CDR3 spans 12 amino acids. The V end was cut by 6 bases, the J end by 5 bases, with 10 bases between. From germline, CDR1 is SEHNR and CDR2 FQNEAQ (reference sequence). The CDR3 DNA follows: TGTGCCAGCAGGGGGACCCAGGAGACCCAGTACTTC. Amino acids: CASRGTQETQYF. The whole variable domain, remainder taken from reference TRBV7-9 and TRBJ2-5, is DTGVSQNPRHKITKRGQNVTFRCDPISEHNRLYWYRQTLGQGPEFLTYFQNEAQLEKSRLLSDRFSAERPKGSFSTLEIQRTEQGDSAMYLCASRGTQETQYFGPGTRLLVL.

Worth noting for this clonotype: The CDR3 end shows no conserved phenylalanine or tryptophan, and so a read error is likely. The chain couples TRBV29-1 to TRBJ1-5; 7 bases align to TRBD1. The CDR3 covers 13 residues. Unmatched junction bases numbered 7, after V lost 6 bases and J lost 5 bases. Germline CDR1 is SQVTM and CDR2 is ANQGSEA. CDR3 bases: TGCAGCGTGACACAGGGGCACGATCAGCCCCAGCATCTT. This codes for CSVTQGHDQPQHL.

The rearrangement joins TRBV6-4 to TRBJ1-1, with D tentatively TRBD1 (5 bases). Trimming pared 5 bases from V and 5 bases from J, leaving 18 bases between. Germline V gene sequence: CDR1 MRHNA, CDR2 SNTAGT. The CDR3 extends over 15 amino acids. The CDR3 region is CASSLDDSYQTEAFF. The CDR3 DNA sequence: TGTGCCAGCAGTTTAGACGACAGTTACCAGACTGAAGCTTTCTTT.

The sample holds a few counts of this clonotype. V usage is TRBV19 and J usage is TRBJ1-2; 9 nucleotides agree with TRBD1. This CDR3 has 16 amino acids. The germline V gene encodes CDR1 LNHDA and CDR2 SQIVND (reference sequence). The J segment lost 6 bases and the V segment lost 4 bases, leaving 12 bases of the junction unmatched. CDR3 amino acids: CASSTIQGAHLDGYTF. Here the CDR3 DNA reads TGTGCCAGTAGTACAATACAGGGGGCTCACTTGGATGGCTACACCTTC.

This chain joins TRBV27 and TRBJ1-1; no clear D. The CDR3 runs 10 residues. Germline CDR1 is MNHEY and CDR2 is SMNVEV (reference sequence). The germline V and J ends were trimmed by 6 bases and 9 bases, with 8 bases remaining between them. The CDR3 region has the DNA TGTGCCAGCAGGCATCGTAAAGCTTTCTTT. Its translation is CASRHRKAFF.

The chain carries TRBV7-2 and TRBJ1-6, with 7 bases aligning to TRBD1. There are 15 residues in the CDR3. V lost 5 bases to trimming and J lost 9 bases; unmatched junction nucleotides: 10. Germline V gives CDR1 SGHTA, CDR2 FQGNSA. DNA for the CDR3: TGTGCCAGCAGCCGTAGACAGGGAACAATTTCACCCCTCCACTTT. Its protein product is CASSRRQGTISPLHF.

This clonotype has just a few counts. CDR3 DNA: TGCAGTGCCGCCCAAGGGGGGCCCCTCGAGCAGTACTTC. Protein: CSAAQGGPLEQYF. J is TRBJ2-7 and V is TRBV20-1, with D perhaps being TRBD1 or TRBD2 (6 bases each). The germline V and J ends were trimmed by 6 bases and 6 bases, with 18 bases remaining between them. The CDR3 consists of 13 residues. From germline, CDR1 is DFQATT and CDR2 SNEGSKA (reference sequence).